This TCR beta chain originates from a study of blood T cell repertoires in COVID-19. The overall study: PBMCs, B-cell-depleted T cells, or T cells provided the cDNA or gDNA that made up the material.

Sequencing was performed with immunoSEQ multiplex PCR; in TCRdb, only in-frame clones are kept and a portion is missing. The data show some 200,000 clones, with roughly 84% seen just once and 2.9% held by the top ten. The CDR3 loop spans 15 amino acids. Germline V lookup: CDR1 GTSNPN, CDR2 SVGIG (reference sequence). With 2 bases clipped from V and 7 bases from J, the junction kept 8 bases outside the gene matches. This receptor was obtained from a man aged 50-60 years who had recovered from COVID-19. The chain recombines TRBV30 with TRBJ2-7; 13 bases map to TRBD2. Sequencing was carried out using peripheral blood. CDR3 nucleotides: TGTGCCTGGAGTATTGGGACTAGCGGGGTCCTTGAGCAGTACTTC. Translation: CAWSIGTSGVLEQYF.